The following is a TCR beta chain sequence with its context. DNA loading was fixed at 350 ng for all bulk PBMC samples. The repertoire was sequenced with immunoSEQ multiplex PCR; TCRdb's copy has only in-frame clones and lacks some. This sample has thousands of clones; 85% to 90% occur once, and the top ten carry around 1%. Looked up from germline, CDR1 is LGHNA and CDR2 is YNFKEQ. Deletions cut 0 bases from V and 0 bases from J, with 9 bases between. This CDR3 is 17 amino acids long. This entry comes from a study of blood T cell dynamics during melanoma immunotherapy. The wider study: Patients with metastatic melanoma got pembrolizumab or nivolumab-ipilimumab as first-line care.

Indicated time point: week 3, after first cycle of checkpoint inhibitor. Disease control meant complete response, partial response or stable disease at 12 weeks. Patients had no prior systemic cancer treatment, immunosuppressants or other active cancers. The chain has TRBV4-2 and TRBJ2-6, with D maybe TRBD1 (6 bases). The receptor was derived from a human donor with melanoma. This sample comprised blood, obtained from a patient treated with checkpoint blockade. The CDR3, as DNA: TGTGCCAGCAGCCAAGAGCACAGGGCCTCTGGGGCCAACGTCCTGACTTTC. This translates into CASSQEHRASGANVLTF.